The sequence of this T cell receptor beta chain was determined in a study of cytomegalovirus exposure and HLA in healthy donors. The study, taken as a whole, reports: Later analysis found that TCR beta chains associated with HLA were more clonally expanded than other, equally common chains. Immune exposure data for these donors was limited to CMV serostatus. The authors later linked a missense DCLRE1C variant to TCR beta V- and J-gene trimming.

A multiplex PCR was run with 60 Vbeta primers and 13 Jbeta primers. Source study methods: Tens of millions of unique TCR beta chains, some 10 million of them shared, were counted by a later analysis. The data were produced by immunoSEQ multiplex PCR, yet TCRdb's version contains in-frame clones alone and is incomplete. V, J and clone size reflect that table, while D and trimming were determined from the DNA. This sample has about 200,000 clones, with around 83% found just once. To note about this clone: What it recognizes is unknown.

Germline V lookup: CDR1 SEHNR, CDR2 FQNEAQ (reference sequence). V gave up 5 bases and J gave up 5 bases; unmatched junction bases: 11. The CDR3 spans 17 residues. V gene TRBV7-9 combines with J gene TRBJ1-4; 10 bases are shared with TRBD1. The receptor was derived from a woman aged 45-59 years in good health and CMV-seropositive. Sequenced: PBMCs. The CDR3 loop reads CASSPRTGGRTNEKLFF. DNA for the CDR3: TGTGCCAGCAGCCCCCGGACAGGGGGTAGAACCAATGAAAAACTGTTTTTT.